This T cell receptor (beta chain) was sequenced in a study of T cell responses to AZD1222 COVID-19 vaccine. V lost 0 bases to trimming and J lost 3 bases, with 4 bases between them. Germline V gives CDR1 SGDLS, CDR2 YYNGEE. This CDR3 spans 13 amino acids. A remark on this clone: Its matching antigen is unknown.

Study findings and constraints: Unmutated regions of variants are reportedly targeted by nearly half of spike-specific TCRs. The span of vaccine-associated CD4 TCRs extended across spike, with dominance at 160-218 and 743-854.

This table comes from immunoSEQ multiplex PCR, and its TCRdb copy is limited to in-frame clones, with some not included. The sample contains about 120,000 clones, about nine tenths of which appear only once. Second-dose recipients at about 4 or about 12 weeks were treated as one pooled group. This sequence was found in an adult who received the AZD1222 COVID-19 vaccine. The chain couples TRBV9 to TRBJ1-5, with D uncertain. The starting material was peripheral blood, obtained 28 days after the second AZD1222 dose. The CDR3 sequence is CASSVEINQPQHF. CDR3 in DNA: TGTGCCAGCAGCGTAGAAATCAATCAGCCCCAGCATTTT.